These 19 T cell receptor beta chains share one sample of origin, sequenced in a study of blood T cell repertoires in COVID-19. Assay used: immunoSEQ multiplex PCR; TCRdb lists only in-frame clones, some missing. The table records roughly 280,000 clones, about 87% of them present only once. Sequenced input: PBMCs or T cells enriched from blood (not recorded which). The receptors come from a woman in her forties or fifties who had recovered from COVID-19.

The chain couples TRBV7-3 to TRBJ2-6; possible D gene TRBD2, 5 bases. Trimming stripped 3 bases from V and 0 bases from J, with 9 bases between. CDR1 is SGHTA and CDR2 is FQGTGA in the germline V gene. This CDR3 has 16 residues. The CDR3 reads CASSFGRASGANVLTF. CDR3 DNA sequence: TGTGCCAGCAGCTTCGGGCGGGCCTCTGGGGCCAACGTCCTGACTTTC.

This clone was found a few times. The chain combines TRBV4-2 with TRBJ1-4; 10 positions match TRBD1. Trimming removed 0 bases from V and 4 bases from J; junction bases left unmatched: 14. This CDR3 is 20 amino acids long. Germline loops: CDR1 LGHNA, CDR2 YNFKEQ. CDR3 amino acids: CASSQDNRDRGLTFNEKLFF. CDR3 bases: TGTGCCAGCAGCCAAGATAACCGGGACAGGGGCCTGACATTTAATGAAAAACTGTTTTTT.

The chain joins TRBV6-5 to TRBJ2-7; TRBD2 matches at 8 bases. Germline CDR1 reads MNHEY; CDR2 reads SVGAGI. The CDR3 covers 15 residues. V trimming: 8 bases; J trimming: 0 bases; junction bases outside the gene matches: 9. CDR3 residues: CASLASGPSSYEQYF. The CDR3 DNA sequence: TGTGCCAGCCTAGCTAGCGGGCCTAGCTCCTACGAGCAGTACTTC.

This rearrangement joins TRBV30 to TRBJ1-3; weak D call: TRBD1 (5 bases). The germline V gene encodes CDR1 GTSNPN and CDR2 SVGIG (reference sequence). CDR3 length: 16 amino acids. The V end lost 0 bases, the J end lost 6 bases, and 18 bases lay between the germline ends. The CDR3 sequence is CAWSVNRNKRQNTIYF. CDR3 nucleotide sequence: TGTGCCTGGAGTGTAAACAGGAACAAACGCCAAAACACCATATATTTT. Full variable domain (missing parts from reference TRBV30 and TRBJ1-3): SQTIHQWPATLVQPVGSPLSLECTVEGTSNPNLYWYRQAAGRGLQLLFYSVGIGQISSEVPQNLSASRPQDRQFILSSKKLLLSDSGFYLCAWSVNRNKRQNTIYFGEGSWLTVV.

As concerns this clone: This CDR3 is also generated by other DNA sequences in the sample. The CDR3 reads CASRLNTEAFF. The CDR3 DNA sequence: TGTGCCAGCAGACTCAACACTGAAGCTTTCTTT. The chain employs TRBV28 and TRBJ1-1, with no clear D. CDR1 MDHEN and CDR2 SYDVKM come from the germline V gene. The V gene lost 6 bases and the J gene lost 2 bases, with 4 bases spanning the gap. The CDR3 spans 11 residues. The whole variable domain, remainder taken from reference TRBV28 and TRBJ1-1, is DVKVTQSSRYLVKRTGEKVFLECVQDMDHENMFWYRQDPGLGLRLIYFSYDVKMKEKGDIPEGYSVSREKKERFSLILESASTNQTSMYLCASRLNTEAFFGQGTRLTVV.

The J gene is TRBJ2-1, the V gene TRBV7-3, with TRBD2 matching 7 bases. J was trimmed by 1 base and V by 4 bases; bases with no gene match: 4. The CDR3 totals 15 residues. Germline CDR1 SGHTA, CDR2 FQGTGA. This CDR3 is CASSSPAGSYNEQFF. In DNA form, the CDR3 reads TGTGCCAGCAGCTCCCCAGCGGGATCCTACAATGAGCAGTTCTTC.

V and J are TRBV28 and TRBJ1-2; D is ambiguous. V shed 4 bases and J shed 4 bases, with 7 bases lying between them. Germline lookup yields CDR1 MDHEN and CDR2 SYDVKM. The CDR3 sequence is 12 residues long. CDR3 sequence reads: CASSSQAYGYTF. CDR3 DNA: TGTGCCAGCAGTTCCCAAGCCTATGGCTACACCTTC.

The V gene is TRBV24-1, the J gene TRBJ1-4; D possibly corresponds to TRBD1 (6 bases). The ends were cut back, 3 bases at V and 10 bases at J, with 17 bases in the middle. The germline V gene encodes CDR1 KGHDR and CDR2 SFDVKD. This CDR3 spans 15 amino acids. This chain's CDR3 is CATSDTGHGRGKLFF. The CDR3, as DNA: TGTGCCACCAGTGATACGGGACATGGAAGGGGAAAACTGTTTTTT.

The rearrangement links TRBV5-1 to TRBJ2-1; 7 bases are a match to TRBD2. CDR3 length equals 15 residues. Germline lookup yields CDR1 SGHRS and CDR2 YFSETQ. The junction had 13 bases not matched to a gene; V was cut back by 4 bases and J by 9 bases. The CDR3 DNA reads as TGCGCCAGCAGCGCAGGGACTATGCTTTTACGTGAGCAGTTCTTC. Its protein is CASSAGTMLLREQFF. Combining the CDR3 with reference TRBV5-1 and TRBJ2-1 gives the whole variable domain KAGVTQTPRYLIKTRGQQVTLSCSPISGHRSVSWYQQTPGQGLQFLFEYFSETQRNKGNFPGRFSGRQFSNSRSEMNVSTLELGDSALYLCASSAGTMLLREQFFGPGTRLTVL.

This rearrangement joins TRBV15 to TRBJ1-2; D remains ambiguous. The germline gives CDR1 LNHNV, CDR2 YYDKDF (reference sequence). V gave up 1 base and J gave up 4 bases, with 13 bases separating them. This CDR3 comprises 15 residues. The CDR3 region is CATSRGAREGYGYTF. The DNA for the CDR3 is TGTGCCACCAGCAGAGGAGCGAGGGAGGGCTATGGCTACACCTTC.

The V gene is TRBV5-1, the J gene TRBJ1-4; tentative D call: TRBD1 (5 bases). The CDR3 has 14 residues. Per the germline V gene, CDR1 is SGHRS and CDR2 is YFSETQ. Trimming shortened V by 0 bases and J by 7 bases, and 10 bases separated the two germline ends. The CDR3 spells CASSLAGGGEKLFF. The CDR3 DNA follows: TGCGCCAGCAGCTTGGCGGGGGGGGGTGAAAAACTGTTTTTT.

The rearrangement links TRBV7-9 to TRBJ2-5; unclear D gene. CDR1 and CDR2 (germline): SEHNR, FQNEAQ (reference sequence). The CDR3 extends over 11 amino acids. The V and J ends lost 10 bases and 5 bases respectively, with 11 bases between them. CDR3 in DNA: TGTGCCATCCGATTGGGCGAGACCCAGTACTTC. This encodes CAIRLGETQYF.

This chain links TRBV4-3 with TRBJ2-2; TRBD2 matches at 8 bases. Trimming cost V 1 base and J 6 bases; bases outside gene matches: 10. The CDR3 totals 17 residues. The germline V gene has CDR1 LGHNA and CDR2 YSLEER. CDR3 sequence (DNA): TGCGCCAGCAGCCAAGTTTGGGGGTCTAGCGGGTCCGGGGAGCTGTTTTTT. The encoded protein is CASSQVWGSSGSGELFF.

V gene TRBV7-2 combines with J gene TRBJ1-3; D call uncertain. The V gene lost 5 bases and the J gene lost 0 bases, with 11 bases spanning the gap. CDR1 and CDR2 (germline): SGHTA, FQGNSA. The CDR3 spans 15 residues. The CDR3 nucleotides are TGTGCCAGCAGCCCGGTCGATTTCTCTGGAAACACCATATATTTT. Translating gives CASSPVDFSGNTIYF.

The rearrangement links TRBV7-9 to TRBJ2-2; 7 nucleotides line up with TRBD1. V dropped 8 bases and J dropped 1; count of bases not matched to a gene: 4. Germline CDR1 SEHNR, CDR2 FQNEAQ (reference sequence). The CDR3 is made up of 14 amino acids. The CDR3 reads CASQTGLNTGELFF. CDR3 bases: TGTGCCAGCCAGACAGGGTTGAACACCGGGGAGCTGTTTTTT.

This clone was recorded only once. The chain recombines TRBV29-1 with TRBJ1-1; perhaps TRBD1 as D (5 bases). Germline V lookup: CDR1 SQVTM, CDR2 ANQGSEA. The ends were cut back, 7 bases at V and 1 base at J, with 13 bases in the middle. The CDR3 totals 13 residues. This CDR3 reads CSALGGGNTEAFF. CDR3 nucleotide sequence: TGCAGCGCCCTGGGCGGGGGGAACACTGAAGCTTTCTTT.

The table lists this clone with a few counts. The CDR3 DNA follows: TGTGCCAGCTCACTAGCGGGCGAGCAGTACTTC. Protein sequence: CASSLAGEQYF. V and J are TRBV18 and TRBJ2-7, with 7 bases aligning to TRBD2. Per the germline V gene, CDR1 is KGHSH and CDR2 is LQKENI. After removal of 4 bases from V and 6 bases from J, the junction contained 0 bases not matched to a gene. This CDR3 is 11 amino acids long.

The rearrangement links TRBV10-3 to TRBJ1-2; no reliable D call. Trimming removed 7 bases at V and 4 bases at J, with 10 bases between. The CDR3 loop spans 12 amino acids. The germline CDR1 and CDR2 sequences are ENHRY and SYGVKD. The CDR3 DNA sequence: TGTGCCATCACTGAAGGGAGCTATGGCTACACCTTC. It specifies CAITEGSYGYTF.

The J gene is TRBJ2-2, the V gene TRBV18; D gene uncertain. The V end was cut by 3 bases, the J end by 0 bases, with 5 bases between. Germline CDR1 reads KGHSH; CDR2 reads LQKENI. This CDR3 has 14 amino acids. The CDR3 region has the DNA TGTGCCAGCTCACCGACTGCGAACACCGGGGAGCTGTTTTTT. It codes for CASSPTANTGELFF.